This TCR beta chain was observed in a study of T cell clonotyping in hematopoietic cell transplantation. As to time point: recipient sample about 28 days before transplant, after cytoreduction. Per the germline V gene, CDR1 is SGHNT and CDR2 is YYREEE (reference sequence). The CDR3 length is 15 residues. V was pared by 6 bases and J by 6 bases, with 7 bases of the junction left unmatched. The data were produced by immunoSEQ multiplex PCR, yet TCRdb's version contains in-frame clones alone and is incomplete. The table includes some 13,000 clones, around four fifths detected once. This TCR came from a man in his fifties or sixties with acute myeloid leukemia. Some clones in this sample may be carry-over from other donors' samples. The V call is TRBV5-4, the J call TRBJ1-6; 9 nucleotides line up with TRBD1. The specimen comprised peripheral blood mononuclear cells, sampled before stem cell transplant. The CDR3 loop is CASTPSGQGNSPLHF. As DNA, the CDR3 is TGTGCCAGCACCCCCTCGGGACAGGGTAATTCACCCCTCCACTTT.